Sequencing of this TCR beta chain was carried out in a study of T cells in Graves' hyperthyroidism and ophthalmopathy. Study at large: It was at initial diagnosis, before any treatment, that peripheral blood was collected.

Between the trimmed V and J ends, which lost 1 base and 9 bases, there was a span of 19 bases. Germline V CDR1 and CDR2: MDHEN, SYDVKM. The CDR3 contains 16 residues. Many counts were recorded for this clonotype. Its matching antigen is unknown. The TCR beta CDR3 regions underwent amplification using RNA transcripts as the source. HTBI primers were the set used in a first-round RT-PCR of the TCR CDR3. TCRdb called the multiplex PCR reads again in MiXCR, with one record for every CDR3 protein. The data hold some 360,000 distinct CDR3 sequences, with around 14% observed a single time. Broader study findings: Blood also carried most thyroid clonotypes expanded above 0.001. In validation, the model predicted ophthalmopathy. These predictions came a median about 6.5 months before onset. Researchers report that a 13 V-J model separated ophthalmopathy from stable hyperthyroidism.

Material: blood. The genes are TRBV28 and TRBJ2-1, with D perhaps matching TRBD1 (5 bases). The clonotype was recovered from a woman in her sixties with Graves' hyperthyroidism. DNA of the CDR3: TGTGCCAGCAGTTTATATGGTAAGGGGTCTAGAGGTGAGCAGTTCTTC. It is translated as CASSLYGKGSRGEQFF.